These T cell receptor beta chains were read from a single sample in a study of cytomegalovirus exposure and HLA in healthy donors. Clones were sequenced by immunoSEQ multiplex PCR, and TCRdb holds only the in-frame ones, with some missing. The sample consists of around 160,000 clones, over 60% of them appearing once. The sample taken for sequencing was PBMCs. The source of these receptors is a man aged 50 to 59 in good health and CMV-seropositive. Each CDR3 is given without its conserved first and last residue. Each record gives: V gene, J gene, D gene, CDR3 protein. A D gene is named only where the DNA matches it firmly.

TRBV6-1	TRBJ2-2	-	ASSVPQDTGELF
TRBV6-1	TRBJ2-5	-	ASSQGKETQY
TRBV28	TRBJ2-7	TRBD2	ASTRLAGAPGEQY
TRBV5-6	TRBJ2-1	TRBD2	ASSGGGDEQF
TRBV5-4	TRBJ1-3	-	ASSLQGFSGNTIY
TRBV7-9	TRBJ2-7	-	ASSSPGNSYEQY
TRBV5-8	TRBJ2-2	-	ASSLEEGTGELF
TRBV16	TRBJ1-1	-	ASSQSPGSNTEAF
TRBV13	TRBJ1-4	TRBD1	ASSSGTGRYHNEKLF
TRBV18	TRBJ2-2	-	ASSPQGGGPNTGELF
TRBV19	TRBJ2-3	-	ASMSYTDTQY
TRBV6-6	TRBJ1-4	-	ASSYSGGANEKLF
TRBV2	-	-	ASSVSEQY
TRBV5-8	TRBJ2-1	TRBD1	ASSAGQGRLDEQF
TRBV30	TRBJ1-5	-	AWSTPRPGGLGNQPQH
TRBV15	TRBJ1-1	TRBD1	ATSRAGQTNTEAF
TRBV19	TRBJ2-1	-	ASSIAGLNEQF
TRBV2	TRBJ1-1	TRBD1	ASKGQRNTEAF
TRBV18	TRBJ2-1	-	ASSPPQGKGNEQF
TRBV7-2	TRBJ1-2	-	ASSGGGQGFGYT
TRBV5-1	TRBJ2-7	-	ASSSPAGKVEYEQY
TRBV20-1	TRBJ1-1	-	SAWDFEAF
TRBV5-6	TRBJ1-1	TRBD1	ASSLGTGDTEAF
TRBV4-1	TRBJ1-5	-	ASSQGNYLSNQPQH
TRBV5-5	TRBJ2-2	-	ASSLGLTGSAGELF
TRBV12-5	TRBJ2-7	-	ASGDGPAGILYEQY
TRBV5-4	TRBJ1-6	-	ASSPDWSSYNSPLH
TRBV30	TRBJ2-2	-	ACDSLTGELF
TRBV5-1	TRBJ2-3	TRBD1	ASRSQPGGLADTQY
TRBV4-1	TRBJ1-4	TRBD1	ASSQDSRGQGEKLF
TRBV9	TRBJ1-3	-	ASSPGNTIY
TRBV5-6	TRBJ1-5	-	ASSLAHDRGGQPQH
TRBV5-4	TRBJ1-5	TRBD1	ASSWNSGQGALSNQPQH
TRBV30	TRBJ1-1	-	ASYRTEAF
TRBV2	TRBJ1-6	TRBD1	ASSARDRGGLTVISPLH
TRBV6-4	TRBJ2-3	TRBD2	ASSRGLAGGNTDTQY
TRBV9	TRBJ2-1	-	ASSVTGGTYNEQF
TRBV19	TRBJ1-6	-	ASSMSFQGSSYNSPLH
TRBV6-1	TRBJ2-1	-	ASSEAARYEQF
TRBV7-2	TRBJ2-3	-	ASSLSSRTDTQY
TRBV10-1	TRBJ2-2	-	ASSAMVGSLNTGELF
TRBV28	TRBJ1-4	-	ASSYQGASEKLF
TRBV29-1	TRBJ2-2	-	SVRELARTGELF
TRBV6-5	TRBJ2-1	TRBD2	ASSYAGTSEDEQF
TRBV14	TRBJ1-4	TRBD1	ASSPRQGSNEKLF
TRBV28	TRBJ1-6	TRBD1	ASSSGTGSKPLH
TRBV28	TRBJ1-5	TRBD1	ASSLQGASNQPQH
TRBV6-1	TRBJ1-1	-	ASSTPTGRAAF
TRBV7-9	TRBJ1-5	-	ASSLGGDSVGNQPQH
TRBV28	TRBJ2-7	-	ASGKGRRSSYEQY
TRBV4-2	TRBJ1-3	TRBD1	ASSLGTDRGGNTIY
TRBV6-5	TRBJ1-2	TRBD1	ASSWGDSAYT
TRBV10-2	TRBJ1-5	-	ASSEGASTRPQH
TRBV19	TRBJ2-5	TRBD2	ASSISTSGVQETQY
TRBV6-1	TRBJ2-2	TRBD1	ASRGQGAYGELF
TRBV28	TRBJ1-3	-	ASSPNSGTDISGNTIY
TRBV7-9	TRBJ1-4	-	ASSLGGYEKLF